This T cell receptor (beta chain) was documented in a study of T-cell reconstitution after alpha-beta-depleted transplantation in children. Using unique molecular identifiers, the investigators prepared the TCRbeta library. TCRdb re-derived calls from the PCR reads in MiXCR, one entry per CDR3 protein. The sample shows 120,000 or so distinct CDR3 sequences, roughly 23% of them seen only once. Findings and caveats of the study: The study reportedly traced alpha-beta T cells about two months after transplant to several hundred expanded graft clones. T-cell counts and diversity were attributed mostly to newly produced T cells one year after transplant.

Germline V lookup: CDR1 DFQATT, CDR2 SNEGSKA (reference sequence). The length of the CDR3 is 15 residues. The V end lost 0 bases, the J end lost 6 bases, and 15 bases lay between the germline ends. This clonotype was detected ten times or more. Its antigen is as yet unknown. The chain couples TRBV20-1 to TRBJ2-1; D tentatively reads TRBD1 or TRBD2 (6 bases each). This sequence originates from a male patient between 2 and 10 years old who had a stem cell transplant for chronic granulomatous disease, so the T cells may come from the graft donor. The material was PBMCs, mostly from graft donor cells, obtained 180 days after TCRalphabeta/CD19-depleted stem cell transplant. The DNA of the CDR3 is TGCAGTGCTAGAGATTGGGGGAGGACAGTCAATGAGCAGTTCTTC. Translation gives CSARDWGRTVNEQFF.